This record covers a single T cell receptor beta chain. The source of the sample is a study of CD8 T cells in Susac syndrome. cDNA came from about 0.5 to 1 ug RNA primed by random hexamers. TCR beta CDR3 was amplified by immunoSEQ multiplex PCR. This amplification extended across 54 Vbeta and 13 Jbeta segments. From the immunoSEQ multiplex PCR reads, TCRdb called clonotypes with MiXCR, one entry per CDR3 protein. The sample records about 200,000 distinct CDR3 sequences, 92% being singletons. This CDR3 is 14 amino acids long. Germline V CDR1 and CDR2: SGHTA, FQGNSA. Between the trimmed V and J ends, which lost 7 bases and 1 base, there was a span of 10 bases.

The TCR sequence derives from a human donor with multiple sclerosis. The chain recombines TRBV7-2 with TRBJ2-2, with a weak D call TRBD1 (5 bases). The sample taken for sequencing was CD8+ T cells from PBMCs. The CDR3 DNA reads as TGTGCCAGCATTACAGGAGTGAACACCGGGGAGCTGTTTTTT. Its protein product is CASITGVNTGELFF. Drawing the rest from reference TRBV7-2 and TRBJ2-2, the complete variable domain is GAGVSQSPSNKVTEKGKDVELRCDPISGHTALYWYRQSLGQGLEFLIYFQGNSAPDKSGLPSDRFSAERTGGSVSTLTIQRTQQEDSAVYLCASITGVNTGELFFGEGSRLTVL.